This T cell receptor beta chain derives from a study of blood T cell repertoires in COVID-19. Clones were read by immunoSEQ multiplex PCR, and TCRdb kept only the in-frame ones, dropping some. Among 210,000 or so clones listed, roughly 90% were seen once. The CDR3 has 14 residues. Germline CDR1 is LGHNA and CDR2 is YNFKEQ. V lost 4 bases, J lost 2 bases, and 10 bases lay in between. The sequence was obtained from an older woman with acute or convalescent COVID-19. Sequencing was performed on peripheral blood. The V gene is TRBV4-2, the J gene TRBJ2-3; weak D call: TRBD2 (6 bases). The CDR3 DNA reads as TGTGCCAGCAGCCGTGCGGGGAACACAGATACGCAGTATTTT. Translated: CASSRAGNTDTQYF.